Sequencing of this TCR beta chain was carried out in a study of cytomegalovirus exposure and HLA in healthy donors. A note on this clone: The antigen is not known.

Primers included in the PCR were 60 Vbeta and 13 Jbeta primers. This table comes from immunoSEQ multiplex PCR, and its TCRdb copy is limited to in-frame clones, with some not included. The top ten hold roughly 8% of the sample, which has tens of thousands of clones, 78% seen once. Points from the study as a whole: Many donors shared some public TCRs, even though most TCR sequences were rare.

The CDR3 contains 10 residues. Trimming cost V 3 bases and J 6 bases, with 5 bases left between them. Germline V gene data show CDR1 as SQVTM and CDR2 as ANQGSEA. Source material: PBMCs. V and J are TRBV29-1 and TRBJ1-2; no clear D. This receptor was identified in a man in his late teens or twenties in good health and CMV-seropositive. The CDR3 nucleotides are TGCAGCGTTGACACTCATGGCTACACCTTC. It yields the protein CSVDTHGYTF.